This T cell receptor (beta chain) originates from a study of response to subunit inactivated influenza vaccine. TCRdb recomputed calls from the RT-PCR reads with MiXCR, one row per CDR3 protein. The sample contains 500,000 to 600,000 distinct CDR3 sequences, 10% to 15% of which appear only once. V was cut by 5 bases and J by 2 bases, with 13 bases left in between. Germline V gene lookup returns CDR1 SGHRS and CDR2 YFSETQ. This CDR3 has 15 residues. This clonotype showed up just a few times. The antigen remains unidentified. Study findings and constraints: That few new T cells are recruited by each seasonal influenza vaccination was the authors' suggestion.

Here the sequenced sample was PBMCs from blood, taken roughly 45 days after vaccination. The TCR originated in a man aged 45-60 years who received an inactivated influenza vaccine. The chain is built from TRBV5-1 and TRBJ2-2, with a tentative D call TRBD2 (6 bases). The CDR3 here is CASRAGPYNTGELFF. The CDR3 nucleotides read TGCGCCAGCAGAGCGGGTCCGTATAACACCGGGGAGCTGTTTTTT.